This T cell receptor beta chain was found in a study of Ad26.COV2.S vaccination and SARS-CoV-2 variants. Turning to the study itself: Doses of Ad26.COV2.S were injected into muscle once or twice, 56 days apart.

Germline CDR1 and CDR2: SNHLY and FYNNEI. The CDR3 has 13 amino acids. V was trimmed by 6 bases and J by 0 bases, leaving 6 bases between them. The method was immunoSEQ multiplex PCR; TCRdb's version includes in-frame clones alone and lacks a portion of them. This table holds about 400,000 clones, approximately 90% found once. About this clone: Its antigen is not identified.

Study results and caveats: It was reported that spike-specific CD8+ and CD4+ T cell responses were substantially broad after vaccination. Similar non-spike TCR breadth was observed in recipients of vaccine and of placebo.

Treatment here: approximately 18 received Ad26.COV2.S at low or high dose, single or two shots; about 5 received placebo; per-sample allocation not given. Samples were taken on day 63 after the first vaccine or placebo injection. Vaccination employed an Ad26 vector expressing the Wuhan-strain SARS-CoV-2 spike. This TCR was recovered from a person aged 18 to 59 who received the Ad26.COV2.S COVID-19 vaccine or a placebo. Sequenced here: peripheral blood, sampled in a trial of Ad26.COV2.S vaccine versus placebo. V and J are TRBV2 and TRBJ1-5; D is perhaps TRBD1 (5 bases). Here the CDR3 DNA reads TGTGCCAGCAGGGGACTTAGCAATCAGCCCCAGCATTTT. This codes for CASRGLSNQPQHF.